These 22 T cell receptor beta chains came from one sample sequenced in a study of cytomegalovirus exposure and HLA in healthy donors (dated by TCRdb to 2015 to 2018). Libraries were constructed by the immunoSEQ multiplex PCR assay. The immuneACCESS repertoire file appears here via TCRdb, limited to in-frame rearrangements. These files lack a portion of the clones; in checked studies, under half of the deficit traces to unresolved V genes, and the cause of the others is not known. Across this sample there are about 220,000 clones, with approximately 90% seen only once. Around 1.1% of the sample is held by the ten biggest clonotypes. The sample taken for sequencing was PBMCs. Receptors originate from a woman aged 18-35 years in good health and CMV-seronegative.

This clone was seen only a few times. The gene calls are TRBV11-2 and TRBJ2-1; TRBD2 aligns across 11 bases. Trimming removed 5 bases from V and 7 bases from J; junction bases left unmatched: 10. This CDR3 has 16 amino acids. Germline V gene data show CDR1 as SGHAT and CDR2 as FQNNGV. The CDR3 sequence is CASSRILAGGGNEQFF. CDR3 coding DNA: TGTGCCAGCAGCCGGATCCTAGCGGGAGGTGGTAATGAGCAGTTCTTC.

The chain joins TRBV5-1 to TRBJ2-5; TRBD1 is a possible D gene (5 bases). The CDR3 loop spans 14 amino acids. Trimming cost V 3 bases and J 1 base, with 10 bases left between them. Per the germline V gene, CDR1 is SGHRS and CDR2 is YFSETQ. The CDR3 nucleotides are TGCGCCAGCAGCTGGGCGGACACCCAAGAGACCCAGTACTTC. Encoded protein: CASSWADTQETQYF. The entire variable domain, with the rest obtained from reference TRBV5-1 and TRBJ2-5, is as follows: KAGVTQTPRYLIKTRGQQVTLSCSPISGHRSVSWYQQTPGQGLQFLFEYFSETQRNKGNFPGRFSGRQFSNSRSEMNVSTLELGDSALYLCASSWADTQETQYFGPGTRLLVL.

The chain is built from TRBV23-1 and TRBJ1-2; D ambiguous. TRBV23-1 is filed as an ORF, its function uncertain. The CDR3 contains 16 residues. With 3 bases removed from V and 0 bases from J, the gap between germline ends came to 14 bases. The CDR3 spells CASSHCQAISNYGYTF. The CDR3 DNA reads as TGCGCCAGCAGTCATTGCCAGGCGATTTCTAACTATGGCTACACCTTC.

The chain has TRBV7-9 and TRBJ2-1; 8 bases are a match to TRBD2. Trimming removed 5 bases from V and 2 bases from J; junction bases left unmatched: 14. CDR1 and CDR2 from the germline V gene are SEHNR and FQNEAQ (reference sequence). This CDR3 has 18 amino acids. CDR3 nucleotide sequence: TGTGCCAGCAGCCCAAATAAGGCTAGCGGGTTAACCTACAATGAGCAGTTCTTC. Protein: CASSPNKASGLTYNEQFF.

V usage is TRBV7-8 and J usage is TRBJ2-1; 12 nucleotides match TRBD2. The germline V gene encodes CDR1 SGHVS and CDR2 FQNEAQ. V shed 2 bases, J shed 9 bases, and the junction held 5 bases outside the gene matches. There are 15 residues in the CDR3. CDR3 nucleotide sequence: TGTGCCAGCAGCTTAAGACTAGCGGGAGCGATTGAGCAGTTCTTC. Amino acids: CASSLRLAGAIEQFF.

The DNA of the CDR3 is TGTGCCAGCAGCTTAGGTGGGAGCATGGGCACCGGGGAGCTGTTTTTT. This gives the protein CASSLGGSMGTGELFF. The chain carries TRBV11-2 and TRBJ2-2, with D possibly being TRBD2 (5 bases). The CDR3 sequence is 16 residues long. Per germline, CDR1 SGHAT and CDR2 FQNNGV. V lost 1 base, J lost 4 bases, and 13 bases lay in between.

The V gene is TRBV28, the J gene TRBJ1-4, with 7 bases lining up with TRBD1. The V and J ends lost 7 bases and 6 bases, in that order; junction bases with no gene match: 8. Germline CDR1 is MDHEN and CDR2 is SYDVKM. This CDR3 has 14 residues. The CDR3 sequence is CASTSGTEDEKLFF. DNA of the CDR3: TGTGCCAGCACCTCCGGGACAGAGGATGAAAAACTGTTTTTT.

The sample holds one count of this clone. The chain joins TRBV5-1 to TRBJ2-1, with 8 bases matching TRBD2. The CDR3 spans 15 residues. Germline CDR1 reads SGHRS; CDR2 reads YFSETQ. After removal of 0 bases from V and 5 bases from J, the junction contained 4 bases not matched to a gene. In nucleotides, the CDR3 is TGCGCCAGCAGCTTGGTGGCGGGAGGTAACAATGAGCAGTTCTTC. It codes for CASSLVAGGNNEQFF.

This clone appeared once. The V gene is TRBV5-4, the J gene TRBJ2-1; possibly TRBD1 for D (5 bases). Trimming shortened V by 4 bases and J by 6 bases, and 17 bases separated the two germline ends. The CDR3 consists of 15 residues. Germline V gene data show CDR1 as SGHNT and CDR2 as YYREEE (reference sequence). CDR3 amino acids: CASSPVYRGSNEQFF. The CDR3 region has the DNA TGTGCCAGCAGCCCGGTATATAGGGGCTCCAATGAGCAGTTCTTC.

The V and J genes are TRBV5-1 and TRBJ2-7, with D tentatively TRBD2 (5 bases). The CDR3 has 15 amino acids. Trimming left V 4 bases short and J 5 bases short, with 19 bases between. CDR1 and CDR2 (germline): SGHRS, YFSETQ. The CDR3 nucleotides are TGCGCCAGCAGCCTGGTGGGAGCTCGATTAAACGAGCAGTACTTC. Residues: CASSLVGARLNEQYF.

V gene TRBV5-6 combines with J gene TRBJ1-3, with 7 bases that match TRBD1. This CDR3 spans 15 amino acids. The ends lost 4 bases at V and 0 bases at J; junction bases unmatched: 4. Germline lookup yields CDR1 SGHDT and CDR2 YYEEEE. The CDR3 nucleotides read TGTGCCAGCAGCCCCAGGGGGGTCTCTGGAAACACCATATATTTT. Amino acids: CASSPRGVSGNTIYF.

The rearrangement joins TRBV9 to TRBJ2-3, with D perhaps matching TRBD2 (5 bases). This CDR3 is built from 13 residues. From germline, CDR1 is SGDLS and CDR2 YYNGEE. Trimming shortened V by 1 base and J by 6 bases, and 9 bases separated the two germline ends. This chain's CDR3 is CASSVPGGDTQYF. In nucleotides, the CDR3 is TGTGCCAGCAGCGTACCGGGCGGGGATACGCAGTATTTT.

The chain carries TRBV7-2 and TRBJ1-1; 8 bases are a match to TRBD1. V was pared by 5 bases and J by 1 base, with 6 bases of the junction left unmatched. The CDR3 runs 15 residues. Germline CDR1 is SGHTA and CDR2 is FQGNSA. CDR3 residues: CASSPDRGRNTEAFF. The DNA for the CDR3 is TGTGCCAGCAGCCCAGACAGGGGCCGGAACACTGAAGCTTTCTTT. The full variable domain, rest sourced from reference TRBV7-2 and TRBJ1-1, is GAGVSQSPSNKVTEKGKDVELRCDPISGHTALYWYRQSLGQGLEFLIYFQGNSAPDKSGLPSDRFSAERTGGSVSTLTIQRTQQEDSAVYLCASSPDRGRNTEAFFGQGTRLTVV.

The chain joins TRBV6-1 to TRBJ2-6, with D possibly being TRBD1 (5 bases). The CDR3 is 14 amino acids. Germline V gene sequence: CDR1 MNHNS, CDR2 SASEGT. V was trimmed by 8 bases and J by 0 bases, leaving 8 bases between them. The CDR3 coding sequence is TGTGCCAGCGTAGGGGACTCTGGGGCCAACGTCCTGACTTTC. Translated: CASVGDSGANVLTF.

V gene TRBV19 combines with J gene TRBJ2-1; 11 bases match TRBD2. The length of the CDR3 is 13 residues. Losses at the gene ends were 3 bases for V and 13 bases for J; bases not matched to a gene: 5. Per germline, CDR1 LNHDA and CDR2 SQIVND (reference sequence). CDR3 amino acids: CASSISSGGVQFF. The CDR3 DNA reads TGTGCCAGTAGTATTAGTAGCGGGGGGGTCCAGTTCTTC.

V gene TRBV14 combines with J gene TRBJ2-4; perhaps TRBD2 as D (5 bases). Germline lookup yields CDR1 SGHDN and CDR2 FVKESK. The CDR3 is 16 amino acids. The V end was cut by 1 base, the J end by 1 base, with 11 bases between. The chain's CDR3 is CASSQALGVAKNIQYF. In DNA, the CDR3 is TGTGCCAGCAGCCAAGCGTTGGGAGTTGCCAAAAACATTCAGTACTTC.

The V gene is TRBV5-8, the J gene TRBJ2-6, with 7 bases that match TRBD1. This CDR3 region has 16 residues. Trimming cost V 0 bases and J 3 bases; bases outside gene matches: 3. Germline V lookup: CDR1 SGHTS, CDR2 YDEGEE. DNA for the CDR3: TGTGCCAGCAGCTTGGGTACAGGGGTTGGGGCCAACGTCCTGACTTTC. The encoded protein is CASSLGTGVGANVLTF.

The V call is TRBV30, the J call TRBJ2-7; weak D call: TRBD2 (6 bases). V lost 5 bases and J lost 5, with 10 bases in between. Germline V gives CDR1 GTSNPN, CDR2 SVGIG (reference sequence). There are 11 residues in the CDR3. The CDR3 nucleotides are TGTGCCTGGGGGGAGGATAACGAGCAGTACTTC. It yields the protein CAWGEDNEQYF.

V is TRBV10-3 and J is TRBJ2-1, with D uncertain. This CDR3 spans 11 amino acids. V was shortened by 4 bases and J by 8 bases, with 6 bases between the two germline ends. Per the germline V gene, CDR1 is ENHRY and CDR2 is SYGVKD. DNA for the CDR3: TGTGCCATCAGTGGACTCGATGAGCAGTTCTTC. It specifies CAISGLDEQFF.

CDR3 DNA sequence: TGTGCCAGCAGCTTAGCAGCCTATCAGCCCCAGCATTTT. Amino acid sequence: CASSLAAYQPQHF. The chain combines TRBV7-8 with TRBJ1-5; D ambiguous. This CDR3 region has 13 residues. The V gene's germline CDR1 is SGHVS and CDR2 FQNEAQ. Trimming removed 0 bases from V and 5 bases from J, with 5 bases in between.

CDR3 coding DNA: TGCAGCGTTGTAGCGGGAGTGGTCCCCGGGGAGCTGTTTTTT. It specifies CSVVAGVVPGELFF. The J gene is TRBJ2-2, the V gene TRBV29-1, with 9 nucleotides matching TRBD2. V lost 4 bases, J lost 6 bases, and 6 bases stayed unmatched. The germline V gene has CDR1 SQVTM and CDR2 ANQGSEA. The CDR3 has 14 amino acids.

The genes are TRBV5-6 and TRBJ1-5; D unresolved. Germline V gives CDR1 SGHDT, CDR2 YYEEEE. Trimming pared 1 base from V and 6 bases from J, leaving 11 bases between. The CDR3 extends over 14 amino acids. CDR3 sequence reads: CASSLNGETQPQHF. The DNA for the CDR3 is TGTGCCAGCAGCTTGAACGGGGAAACTCAGCCCCAGCATTTT. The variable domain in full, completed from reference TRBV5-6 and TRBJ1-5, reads DAGVTQSPTHLIKTRGQQVTLRCSPKSGHDTVSWYQQALGQGPQFIFQYYEEEERQRGNFPDRFSGHQFPNYSSELNVNALLLGDSALYLCASSLNGETQPQHFGDGTRLSIL.